One sample yielded the 23 T cell receptor beta chains listed below, sequenced in a study of T cell responses to AZD1222 COVID-19 vaccine. The assay was immunoSEQ multiplex PCR, and TCRdb's table has in-frame clones only and misses some. The data contain approximately 130,000 clones, approximately 85% of them singletons. The source material was peripheral blood, sampled 28 days after the second dose of the MenACWY control vaccine. The source of these receptors is an adult who received the MenACWY meningococcal vaccine as a control.

The chain carries TRBV10-2 and TRBJ2-2; a weak D match, TRBD2 (5 bases). CDR3 length equals 17 residues. Germline CDR1 reads WSHSY; CDR2 reads SAAADI. Trimming took off 8 bases at V and 0 bases at J, with 19 bases between the two ends. The CDR3 DNA reads as TGCGCCAGCGGACGGACCTCCAGCGGAACGAACACCGGGGAGCTGTTTTTT. Translating gives CASGRTSSGTNTGELFF.

V gene TRBV12-3 or TRBV12-4 combines with J gene TRBJ2-2; no clear D. The CDR3 has 13 amino acids. V lost 1 base to trimming and J lost 7 bases, with 7 bases between them. The CDR3 here is CASSLVWDGELFF. In DNA form, the CDR3 reads TGTGCCAGCAGTTTAGTTTGGGACGGGGAGCTGTTTTTT.

V gene TRBV6-2 or TRBV6-3 combines with J gene TRBJ1-6; no definite D call. The CDR3 loop spans 11 amino acids. Germline lookup yields CDR1 MNHEY and CDR2 SVGEGT. Trimming removed 6 bases from V and 9 bases from J, with 6 bases in between. Here the CDR3 DNA reads TGTGCCAGCAGCTTTCCTTCACCCCTCCACTTT. Translated, it gives CASSFPSPLHF.

The V call is TRBV15, the J call TRBJ1-5; D remains ambiguous. The germline CDR1 and CDR2 sequences are LNHNV and YYDKDF (reference sequence). Trimming left V 5 bases short and J 7 bases short, with 18 bases between. There are 15 residues in the CDR3. The CDR3 loop is CATSARGIKGQPQHF. The CDR3 DNA follows: TGTGCCACCAGCGCCAGAGGTATAAAGGGCCAGCCCCAGCATTTT.

This chain links TRBV11-3 with TRBJ2-5; either TRBD1 or TRBD2 may fit D (6 bases each). Germline CDR1 and CDR2: SGHNT and YENEEA. This CDR3 is 14 amino acids long. The germline V and J ends were trimmed by 5 bases and 5 bases, with 15 bases remaining between them. In DNA form, the CDR3 reads TGTGCCAGCAGCCGAGGGGGGCCCGGGGAGACCCAGTACTTC. It is translated as CASSRGGPGETQYF.

The chain is built from TRBV12-5 and TRBJ1-3, with D hard to call. In germline, CDR1 is LGHNT, CDR2 FRNRAP. The CDR3 consists of 12 residues. The V and J ends lost 6 bases and 4 bases respectively, with 7 bases between them. CDR3 residues: CASGTEGNTIYF. Here the CDR3 DNA reads TGTGCTAGTGGCACGGAGGGAAACACCATATATTTT. The complete variable domain, with remaining parts taken from reference TRBV12-5 and TRBJ1-3, reads DARVTQTPRHKVTEMGQEVTMRCQPILGHNTVFWYRQTMMQGLELLAYFRNRAPLDDSGMPKDRFSAEMPDATLATLKIQPSEPRDSAVYFCASGTEGNTIYFGEGSWLTVV.

The sample holds a few counts of this clone. V gene TRBV2 combines with J gene TRBJ1-1, with 7 bases that match TRBD1. CDR3 length: 12 residues. The germline V gene has CDR1 SNHLY and CDR2 FYNNEI. Germline trimming cut 6 bases from V and 5 bases from J; bases unmatched to any gene: 3. Here the CDR3 DNA reads TGTGCCAGCAGCCAACAGGGGACTGAAGCTTTCTTT. Protein: CASSQQGTEAFF.

Only a few counts were recorded for this clone. V and J are TRBV10-3 and TRBJ1-2; D is possibly TRBD1 (6 bases). Germline-derived CDR1 and CDR2 are ENHRY and SYGVKD. This CDR3 spans 15 amino acids. V gave up 8 bases and J gave up 6 bases, with 22 bases separating them. The CDR3 region has the DNA TGTGCCATCTCTGAGGGGGAGGGGAGGATGGATGGCTACACCTTC. It codes for CAISEGEGRMDGYTF.

The chain has TRBV29-1 and TRBJ2-7, with D perhaps TRBD1 or TRBD2 (7 bases each). The germline V gene has CDR1 SQVTM and CDR2 ANQGSEA. The CDR3 consists of 13 residues. V shed 5 bases and J shed 4 bases, with 15 bases lying between them. The CDR3 DNA sequence: TGCAGCGTTCTGCAGGGGGGGTTATACGAGCAGTACTTC. Translated: CSVLQGGLYEQYF.

The chain uses TRBV9 and TRBJ2-5; possibly TRBD1 or TRBD2 for D (5 bases each). CDR3 length: 14 residues. V was trimmed by 0 bases and J by 7 bases, leaving 13 bases between them. Germline CDR1 is SGDLS and CDR2 is YYNGEE. The CDR3 protein is CASSVGPGPMTQYF. The CDR3 DNA reads TGTGCCAGCAGCGTAGGTCCGGGACCGATGACCCAGTACTTC.

V gene TRBV10-2 combines with J gene TRBJ2-7; 12 nucleotides match TRBD1. The CDR3 has 17 amino acids. Germline CDR1 and CDR2: WSHSY and SAAADI. J lost 5 bases, V lost 3 bases, and 11 bases had no gene match. CDR3 residues: CASSEFGPGTGGDEQYV. The CDR3, as DNA: TGCGCCAGCAGTGAATTTGGTCCCGGGACAGGGGGCGACGAGCAGTACGTC.

CDR3 sequence (DNA): TGCGCCAGCAGCTTGTTGGGGACTCAGAACACTGAAGCTTTCTTT. This translates into CASSLLGTQNTEAFF. The chain links TRBV5-1 to TRBJ1-1, with a possible D match to TRBD1 (5 bases). V gave up 1 base and J gave up 1 base, with 11 bases separating them. There are 15 residues in the CDR3. CDR1 is SGHRS, CDR2 YFSETQ, per germline.

The chain employs TRBV9 and TRBJ2-6; D ambiguous. The germline CDR1 and CDR2 sequences are SGDLS and YYNGEE. V lost 3 bases, J lost 4 bases, and 8 bases lay in between. The length of the CDR3 is 14 residues. CDR3 DNA: TGTGCCAGCAGCGCCATCTCAGGGGCCAACGTCCTGACTTTC. It codes for CASSAISGANVLTF.

This chain uses TRBV7-6 with TRBJ1-2, with 7 bases that match TRBD1. CDR1 and CDR2 (germline): SGHVS, FNYEAQ. The CDR3 spans 15 residues. V was pared by 1 base and J by 1 base, with 3 bases of the junction left unmatched. The CDR3, as DNA: TGTGCCAGCAGCTTAGGACAGGGATTTAACTATGGCTACACCTTC. It translates to CASSLGQGFNYGYTF.

The chain couples TRBV5-4 to TRBJ2-2, with 10 positions matching TRBD1. This CDR3 spans 17 amino acids. V trimming: 0 bases; J trimming: 4 bases; junction bases outside the gene matches: 6. Germline CDR1 reads SGHNT; CDR2 reads YYREEE (reference sequence). The CDR3 loop is CASSLGGGTGATGELFF. The CDR3, as DNA: TGTGCCAGCAGCTTGGGTGGCGGGACAGGGGCCACCGGGGAGCTGTTTTTT.

The V gene is TRBV7-9, the J gene TRBJ2-1; 10 positions agree with TRBD2. The J segment lost 2 bases and the V segment lost 10 bases, leaving 11 bases of the junction unmatched. The CDR3 has 16 residues. CDR1 and CDR2 from the germline V gene are SEHNR and FQNEAQ (reference sequence). CDR3 sequence reads: CATLTSGKGAYNEQFF. The CDR3 DNA sequence: TGTGCCACCCTCACTAGCGGGAAAGGGGCCTACAATGAGCAGTTCTTC.

Only a few counts were recorded for this clone. The CDR3 region is CASSLARRYGYTF. The CDR3 coding sequence is TGCGCCAGCAGCTTGGCCCGCCGCTATGGCTACACCTTC. V and J are TRBV5-1 and TRBJ1-2; D not certain. The germline V gene has CDR1 SGHRS and CDR2 YFSETQ. Deletions cut 0 bases from V and 4 bases from J, with 7 bases between. This CDR3 is built from 13 residues.

The chain uses TRBV27 and TRBJ1-2; 7 bases line up with TRBD1. The CDR3 is made up of 13 amino acids. Losses at the gene ends were 4 bases for V and 2 bases for J; bases not matched to a gene: 1. Germline V lookup: CDR1 MNHEY, CDR2 SMNVEV (reference sequence). CDR3 coding DNA: TGTGCCAGCAGTTCGGGACAGAACTATGGCTACACCTTC. Protein sequence: CASSSGQNYGYTF.

This chain links TRBV3-1 (or the pseudogene TRBV3-2) with TRBJ1-2; D perhaps matches TRBD1 (5 bases). The CDR3 extends over 14 amino acids. Germline CDR1 is LGHDT and CDR2 is YNNKEL (reference sequence). Trimming stripped 4 bases from V and 6 bases from J, with 15 bases between. Here the CDR3 DNA reads TGTGCCAGCAGCCCCCTAGGTTGGGGGAATGGCTACACCTTC. It encodes CASSPLGWGNGYTF.

This clone was found a few times. The sample holds other DNA sequences that translate to the same CDR3. V gene TRBV7-8 combines with J gene TRBJ1-1; TRBD1 matches at 7 bases. The CDR3 runs to 14 residues. With 4 bases clipped from V and 3 bases from J, the junction kept 5 bases outside the gene matches. CDR1 is SGHVS, CDR2 FQNEAQ, per germline. Here the CDR3 DNA reads TGTGCCAGCAGCTCAAGACAGGGAGACACTGAAGCTTTCTTT. Protein product: CASSSRQGDTEAFF.

This clone has a handful of counts. The chain links TRBV5-6 to TRBJ2-1; 8 bases match TRBD1. Losses at the gene ends were 0 bases for V and 4 bases for J; bases not matched to a gene: 0. The germline V gene encodes CDR1 SGHDT and CDR2 YYEEEE. CDR3 length: 14 amino acids. As DNA, the CDR3 is TGTGCCAGCAGCTTGGGACAGGGGTACAATGAGCAGTTCTTC. Translating gives CASSLGQGYNEQFF.

The chain combines TRBV3-1 (or the pseudogene TRBV3-2) with TRBJ2-2; D gene unclear. V lost 4 bases, J lost 6 bases, and 12 bases lay in between. Germline V CDR1 and CDR2: LGHDT, YNNKEL (reference sequence). This CDR3 is 14 amino acids long. CDR3 amino acids: CASSRNPGAGELFF. The CDR3 DNA sequence: TGTGCCAGCAGCCGGAACCCTGGTGCCGGGGAGCTGTTTTTT.

This chain links TRBV28 with TRBJ1-5; 8 bases line up with TRBD1. Germline V CDR1 and CDR2: MDHEN, SYDVKM. This CDR3 region has 15 residues. The ends lost 9 bases at V and 5 bases at J; junction bases unmatched: 12. In nucleotides, the CDR3 is TGTGCCAGTTCGGGGGTCAGGGGGCACGATCAGCCCCAGCATTTT. This gives the protein CASSGVRGHDQPQHF.